This T cell receptor beta chain was found in a study of cytomegalovirus exposure and HLA in healthy donors. About the study: Earlier sequencing of about 179 million T cells yielded 100 million to 120 million unique TCR beta sequences.

Study-wide findings and caveats: Per a later analysis, HLA-associated TCR beta chains showed more clonal expansion than other, equally common TCR beta chains. Donors were assumed by presence/absence analyses to have roughly uniform sequencing depth.

CDR3 length: 15 residues. Turning to this clone: Its antigen is as yet unknown.

60 Vbeta and 13 Jbeta primers were used in PCR. The protocol was immunoSEQ multiplex PCR, while the TCRdb copy is restricted to in-frame clones and leaves out a portion. The table has about 140,000 clones, around 76% seen once. This receptor was obtained from a man aged 18 to 29 in good health and CMV-seronegative. The chain combines TRBV1 with TRBJ2-4; whether TRBD2, the table's D call, matches the DNA was not checked. TRBV1 is a pseudogene. The sample taken for sequencing was PBMCs. The CDR3 region is CTSSHCGAAENIQYF. Written as DNA, the CDR3 is TGCACCAGCAGCCACTGCGGGGCCGCAGAAAACATTCAGTACTTC.